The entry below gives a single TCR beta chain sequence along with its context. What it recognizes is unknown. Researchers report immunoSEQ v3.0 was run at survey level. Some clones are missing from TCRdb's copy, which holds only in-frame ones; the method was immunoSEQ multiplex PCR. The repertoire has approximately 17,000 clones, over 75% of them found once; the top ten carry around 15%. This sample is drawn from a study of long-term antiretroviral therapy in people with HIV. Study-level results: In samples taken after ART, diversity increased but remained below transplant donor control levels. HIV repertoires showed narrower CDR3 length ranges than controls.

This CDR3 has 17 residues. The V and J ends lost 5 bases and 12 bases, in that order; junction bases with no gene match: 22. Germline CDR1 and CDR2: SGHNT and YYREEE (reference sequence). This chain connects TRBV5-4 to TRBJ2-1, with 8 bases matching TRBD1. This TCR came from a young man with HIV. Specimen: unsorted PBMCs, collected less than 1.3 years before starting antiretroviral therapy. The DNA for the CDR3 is TGTGCCAGCAGGAAAAGGGGACCGGGACAGGACCATCACCGGCAGTTCTTC. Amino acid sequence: CASRKRGPGQDHHRQFF.